These 9 T cell receptor beta chains were all obtained from the same sample, sequenced in a study of control samples from healthy donors and cancer patients. Measured with immunoSEQ multiplex PCR; TCRdb has only the in-frame clones, and not every one. The data contain under 200,000 clones, roughly 90% of them singletons. Material: blood. Every receptor here comes from a woman aged 30 to 39 in good health.

V and J are TRBV2 and TRBJ2-3, with TRBD1 matching 8 bases. The CDR3 covers 15 residues. The germline V gene has CDR1 SNHLY and CDR2 FYNNEI. After removal of 6 bases from V and 4 bases from J, the junction contained 9 bases not matched to a gene. CDR3 in DNA: TGTGCCAGCAGGGACCGGGACAGGCCCTCAGATACGCAGTATTTT. Residues: CASRDRDRPSDTQYF.

Concerning this clone: Other DNA sequences in the same sample also yield this CDR3. The rearrangement joins TRBV5-1 to TRBJ2-7; 9 nucleotides agree with TRBD2. The CDR3 loop spans 15 amino acids. V was pared by 0 bases and J by 2 bases, with 3 bases of the junction left unmatched. Germline values: CDR1 SGHRS, CDR2 YFSETQ. For the CDR3, the DNA is TGCGCCAGCAGCTTGGGTAGCGGGGGTACCTACGAGCAGTACTTC. Translating gives CASSLGSGGTYEQYF.

The J gene is TRBJ2-7, the V gene TRBV5-4; TRBD2 matches 7 bases. The CDR3 is 15 amino acids. The ends lost 5 bases at V and 0 bases at J; junction bases unmatched: 8. Germline CDR1 SGHNT, CDR2 YYREEE (reference sequence). The CDR3 coding sequence is TGTGCCAGCAGTCCCGGGACTAAGGACTCCTACGAGCAGTACTTC. Encoded protein: CASSPGTKDSYEQYF.

This clone occurred once. This rearrangement joins TRBV3-1 (or the pseudogene TRBV3-2) to TRBJ2-3; the match to TRBD2 covers 10 bases. V dropped 6 bases and J dropped 2; count of bases not matched to a gene: 5. This CDR3 region has 15 residues. The germline gives CDR1 LGHDT, CDR2 YNNKEL (reference sequence). The chain's CDR3 is CASRKTSGYTDTQYF. The CDR3 nucleotides are TGTGCCAGCAGAAAGACTAGCGGGTACACAGATACGCAGTATTTT.

The genes are TRBV6-2 or TRBV6-3 and TRBJ2-2; possibly TRBD2 for D (5 bases). Per the germline V gene, CDR1 is MNHEY and CDR2 is SVGEGT. CDR3 length: 15 amino acids. V lost 6 bases and J lost 1, with 12 bases in between. The CDR3 DNA sequence: TGTGCCAGCAGCCCATGGGCGGGGAACACCGGGGAGCTGTTTTTT. Protein sequence: CASSPWAGNTGELFF.

V gene TRBV19 combines with J gene TRBJ1-2; D may be TRBD1 (5 bases). The CDR3 spans 11 residues. V was pared by 5 bases and J by 4 bases, with 5 bases between. Germline V gives CDR1 LNHDA, CDR2 SQIVND (reference sequence). The CDR3 sequence is CASSGGYGYTF. CDR3 nucleotide sequence: TGTGCCAGTAGTGGGGGCTATGGCTACACCTTC. The full variable domain, with the rest looked up from reference TRBV19 and TRBJ1-2, is DGGITQSPKYLFRKEGQNVTLSCEQNLNHDAMYWYRQDPGQGLRLIYYSQIVNDFQKGDIAEGYSVSREKKESFPLTVTSAQKNPTAFYLCASSGGYGYTFGSGTRLTVV.

The rearrangement joins TRBV4-1 to TRBJ2-7; D not resolved. From germline, CDR1 is MGHRA and CDR2 YSYEKL. The CDR3 runs to 11 residues. V gave up 0 bases and J gave up 4 bases, with 1 base separating them. The chain's CDR3 is CASSQDYEQYF. The CDR3 DNA reads as TGCGCCAGCAGCCAAGATTACGAGCAGTACTTC.

The chain joins TRBV5-8 to TRBJ2-7; D gene ambiguous. This CDR3 is built from 12 residues. Trimming removed 4 bases from V and 7 bases from J, with 12 bases in between. The V gene's germline CDR1 is SGHTS and CDR2 YDEGEE. The CDR3 is CASSTLIREQYF. In DNA, the CDR3 is TGTGCCAGCAGCACGCTTATCCGGGAGCAGTACTTC.

The V call is TRBV19, the J call TRBJ2-2; perhaps TRBD2 as D (6 bases). V was pared by 8 bases and J by 5 bases, with 21 bases between. In germline, CDR1 is LNHDA, CDR2 SQIVND (reference sequence). CDR3 length: 16 amino acids. The CDR3 region is CASGRESESGTGELFF. The CDR3 DNA is TGTGCCAGTGGGCGGGAATCAGAGTCGGGGACCGGGGAGCTGTTTTTT.